This T cell receptor (beta chain) was captured in a study of T cells in Graves' hyperthyroidism and ophthalmopathy. The study's findings and limits: A model of 13 V-J features distinguished ophthalmopathy from stable hyperthyroidism. The model identified upcoming ophthalmopathy a median approximately six months ahead of onset.

The study excluded patients with uncontrolled infection, other autoimmune disease, pregnancy or lactation. Clinical symptoms, serum thyroxine and TRAb, thyroid ultrasound and orbital computed tomography together formed the diagnostic basis. RNA transcripts yielded amplified TCR beta CDR3 regions. The HTBI primer set drove a first-round RT-PCR of the TCR CDR3. TCRdb reprocessed the multiplex PCR reads via MiXCR and lists one record per CDR3 protein. The table records roughly 500,000 distinct CDR3 sequences, around 45% of them present only once. Comment on this clonotype: Its cognate antigen is unknown.

CDR1 and CDR2 (germline): SGHTA, FQGTGA. The V gene lost 1 base and the J gene lost 13 bases, with 13 bases spanning the gap. The CDR3 has 12 amino acids. V is TRBV7-3 and J is TRBJ1-1, with D unresolved. This receptor was identified in an adult woman with Graves' disease, either hyperthyroidism or ophthalmopathy (not recorded which). Sequencing input: peripheral blood or thyroid tissue (not recorded which). The CDR3 sequence: CASSLNEGSVFF. The CDR3 region has the DNA TGTGCCAGCAGCTTAAATGAAGGTTCTGTTTTCTTT.